This TCR beta chain came from a study of control samples from healthy donors and cancer patients. Sequencing was performed with immunoSEQ multiplex PCR; in TCRdb, only in-frame clones are kept and a portion is missing. Counted here are roughly 170,000 clones, 75% to 95% occurring once; the ten biggest clones make up around 2%. Trimming removed 6 bases from V and 1 base from J, with 6 bases in between. The V gene's germline CDR1 is KGHSH and CDR2 LQKENI. CDR3 length equals 13 residues. Sequencing was done on a sample of blood. This sequence was found in a woman between 40 and 50 years old in good health. The chain employs TRBV18 and TRBJ2-2; D not certain. This chain's CDR3 is CASSPRNTGELFF. CDR3 bases: TGTGCCAGCTCGCCCAGGAACACCGGGGAGCTGTTTTTT.